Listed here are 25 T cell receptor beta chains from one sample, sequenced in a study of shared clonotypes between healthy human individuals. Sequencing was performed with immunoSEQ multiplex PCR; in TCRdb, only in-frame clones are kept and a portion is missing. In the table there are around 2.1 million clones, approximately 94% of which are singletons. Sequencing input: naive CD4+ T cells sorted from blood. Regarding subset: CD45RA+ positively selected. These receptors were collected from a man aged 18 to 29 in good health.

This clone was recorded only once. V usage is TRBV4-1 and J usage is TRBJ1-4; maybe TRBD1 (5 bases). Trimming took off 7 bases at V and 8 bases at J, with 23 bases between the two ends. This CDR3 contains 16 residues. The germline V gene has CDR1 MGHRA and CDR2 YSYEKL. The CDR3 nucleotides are TGCGCCAGCAACCCCCGGGGGGAGGTACTGGAGGAAAAACTGTTTTTT. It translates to CASNPRGEVLEEKLFF.

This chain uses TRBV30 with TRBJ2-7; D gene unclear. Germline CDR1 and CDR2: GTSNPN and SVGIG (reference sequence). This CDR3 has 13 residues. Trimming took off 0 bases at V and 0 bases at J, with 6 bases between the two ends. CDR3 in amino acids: CAWSVPNSYEQYF. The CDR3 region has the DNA TGTGCCTGGAGTGTACCGAACTCCTACGAGCAGTACTTC.

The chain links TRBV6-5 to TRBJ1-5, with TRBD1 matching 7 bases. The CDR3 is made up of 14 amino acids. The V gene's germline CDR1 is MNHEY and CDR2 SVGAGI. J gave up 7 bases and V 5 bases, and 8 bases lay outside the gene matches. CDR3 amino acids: CASSQTTGQQPQHF. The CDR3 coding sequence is TGTGCCAGCAGTCAGACGACAGGGCAGCAGCCCCAGCATTTT.

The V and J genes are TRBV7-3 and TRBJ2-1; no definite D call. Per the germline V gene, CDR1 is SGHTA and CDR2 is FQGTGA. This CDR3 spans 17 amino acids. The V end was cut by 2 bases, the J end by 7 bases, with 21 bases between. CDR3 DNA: TGTGCCAGCAGCTTAGGACGTGGTACATCGAGTAGGAATGAGCAGTTCTTC. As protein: CASSLGRGTSSRNEQFF.

The CDR3 protein is CASSSPFPGGQGSIDEQFF. The DNA for the CDR3 is TGTGCCAGCAGCTCCCCCTTCCCAGGGGGACAGGGGAGTATTGATGAGCAGTTCTTC. V and J are TRBV28 and TRBJ2-1; TRBD1 agrees at 10 bases. Germline loops: CDR1 MDHEN, CDR2 SYDVKM. The CDR3 is 19 amino acids. V dropped 6 bases and J dropped 8; count of bases not matched to a gene: 22.

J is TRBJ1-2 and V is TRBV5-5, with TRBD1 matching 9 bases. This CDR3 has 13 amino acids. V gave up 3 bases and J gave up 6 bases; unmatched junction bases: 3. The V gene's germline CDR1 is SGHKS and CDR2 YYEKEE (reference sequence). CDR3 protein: CASSWGQGNGYTF. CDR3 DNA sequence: TGTGCCAGCAGCTGGGGACAGGGAAATGGCTACACCTTC.

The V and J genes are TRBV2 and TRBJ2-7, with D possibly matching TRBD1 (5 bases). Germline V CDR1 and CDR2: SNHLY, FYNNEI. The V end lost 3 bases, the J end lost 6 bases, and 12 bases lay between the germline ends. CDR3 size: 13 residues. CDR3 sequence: CASSEDTRVEQYF. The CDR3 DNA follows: TGTGCCAGCAGTGAGGATACCAGGGTCGAGCAGTACTTC.

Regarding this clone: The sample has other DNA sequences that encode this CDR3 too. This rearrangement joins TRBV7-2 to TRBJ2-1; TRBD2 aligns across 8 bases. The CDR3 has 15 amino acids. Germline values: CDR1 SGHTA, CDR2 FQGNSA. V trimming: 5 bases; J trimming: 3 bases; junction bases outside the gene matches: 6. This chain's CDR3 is CASSRTGTSYNEQFF. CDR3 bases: TGTGCCAGCAGCCGGACCGGGACTAGCTACAATGAGCAGTTCTTC.

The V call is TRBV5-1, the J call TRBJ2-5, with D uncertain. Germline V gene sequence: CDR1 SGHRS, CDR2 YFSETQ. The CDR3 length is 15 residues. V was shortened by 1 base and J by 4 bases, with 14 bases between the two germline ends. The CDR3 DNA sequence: TGCGCCAGCAGCTTGAACCGCCGTTTCAGAGAGACCCAGTACTTC. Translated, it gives CASSLNRRFRETQYF.

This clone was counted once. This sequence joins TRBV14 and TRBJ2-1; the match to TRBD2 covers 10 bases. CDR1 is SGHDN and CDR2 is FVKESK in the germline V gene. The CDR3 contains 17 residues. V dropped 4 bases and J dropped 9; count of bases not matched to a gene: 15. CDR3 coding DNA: TGTGCCAGCAGCCCCCACGGGCTAGCGGGAGTATCTGGTGAGCAGTTCTTC. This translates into CASSPHGLAGVSGEQFF.

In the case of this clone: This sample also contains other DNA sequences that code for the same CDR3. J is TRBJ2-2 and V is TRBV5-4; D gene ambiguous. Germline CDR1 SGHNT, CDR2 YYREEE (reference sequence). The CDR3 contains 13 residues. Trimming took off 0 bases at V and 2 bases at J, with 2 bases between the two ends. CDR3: CASSLDNTGELFF. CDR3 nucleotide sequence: TGTGCCAGCAGCTTGGACAACACCGGGGAGCTGTTTTTT.

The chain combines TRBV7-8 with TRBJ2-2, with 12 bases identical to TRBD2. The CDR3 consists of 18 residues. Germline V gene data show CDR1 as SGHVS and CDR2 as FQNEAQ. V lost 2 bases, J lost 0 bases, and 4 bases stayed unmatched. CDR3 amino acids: CASSLSTSGGTNTGELFF. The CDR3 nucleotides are TGTGCCAGCAGCTTATCTACTAGCGGGGGGACGAACACCGGGGAGCTGTTTTTT.

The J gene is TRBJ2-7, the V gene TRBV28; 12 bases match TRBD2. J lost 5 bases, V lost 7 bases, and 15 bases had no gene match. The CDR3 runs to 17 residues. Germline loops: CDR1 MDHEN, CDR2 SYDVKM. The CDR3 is CASIGASGRAGTHEQYF. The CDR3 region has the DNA TGTGCCAGCATTGGGGCTAGCGGGAGGGCCGGAACCCACGAGCAGTACTTC. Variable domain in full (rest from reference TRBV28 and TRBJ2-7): DVKVTQSSRYLVKRTGEKVFLECVQDMDHENMFWYRQDPGLGLRLIYFSYDVKMKEKGDIPEGYSVSREKKERFSLILESASTNQTSMYLCASIGASGRAGTHEQYFGPGTRLTVT.

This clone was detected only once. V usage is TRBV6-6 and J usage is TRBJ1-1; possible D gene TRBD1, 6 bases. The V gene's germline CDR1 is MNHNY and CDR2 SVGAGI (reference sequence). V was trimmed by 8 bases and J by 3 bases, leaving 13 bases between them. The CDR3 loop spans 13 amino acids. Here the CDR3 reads CASYPTGYTEAFF. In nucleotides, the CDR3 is TGTGCCAGCTATCCGACAGGATACACTGAAGCTTTCTTT.

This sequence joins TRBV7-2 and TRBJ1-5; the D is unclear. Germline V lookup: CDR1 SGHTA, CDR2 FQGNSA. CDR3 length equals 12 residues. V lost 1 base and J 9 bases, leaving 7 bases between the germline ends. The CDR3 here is CASSLESGPQHF. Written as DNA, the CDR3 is TGTGCCAGCAGCTTAGAGAGCGGGCCCCAGCATTTT.

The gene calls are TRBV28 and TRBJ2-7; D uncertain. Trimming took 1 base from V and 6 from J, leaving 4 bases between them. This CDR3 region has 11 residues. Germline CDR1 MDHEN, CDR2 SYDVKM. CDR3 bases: TGTGCCAGCAGTTTATATGGCGAGCAGTACTTC. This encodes CASSLYGEQYF.

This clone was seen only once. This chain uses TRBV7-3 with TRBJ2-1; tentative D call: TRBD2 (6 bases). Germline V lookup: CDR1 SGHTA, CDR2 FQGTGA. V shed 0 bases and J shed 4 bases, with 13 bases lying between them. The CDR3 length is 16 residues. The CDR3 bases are TGTGCCAGCAGCTTAACAGGAGGGAGTGGTTACAATGAGCAGTTCTTC. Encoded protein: CASSLTGGSGYNEQFF.

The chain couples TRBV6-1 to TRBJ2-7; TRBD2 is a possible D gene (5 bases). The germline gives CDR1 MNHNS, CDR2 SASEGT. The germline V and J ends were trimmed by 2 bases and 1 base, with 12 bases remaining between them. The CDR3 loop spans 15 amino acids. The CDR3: CASSEYEGRSYEQYF. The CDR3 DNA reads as TGTGCCAGCAGTGAATATGAGGGCCGTTCCTACGAGCAGTACTTC.

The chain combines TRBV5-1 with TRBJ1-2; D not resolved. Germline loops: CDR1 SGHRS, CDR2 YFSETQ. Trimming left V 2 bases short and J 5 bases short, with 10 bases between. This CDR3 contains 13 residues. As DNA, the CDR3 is TGCGCCAGCAGCTTAAATGGGGAGTATGGCTACACCTTC. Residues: CASSLNGEYGYTF.

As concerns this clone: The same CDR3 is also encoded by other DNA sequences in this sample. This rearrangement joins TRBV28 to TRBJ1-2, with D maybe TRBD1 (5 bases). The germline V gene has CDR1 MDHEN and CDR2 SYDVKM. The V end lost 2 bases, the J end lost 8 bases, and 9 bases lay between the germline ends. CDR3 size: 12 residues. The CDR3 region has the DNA TGTGCCAGCAGTTTAAGGGGTGGCGGCTACACCTTC. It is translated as CASSLRGGGYTF.

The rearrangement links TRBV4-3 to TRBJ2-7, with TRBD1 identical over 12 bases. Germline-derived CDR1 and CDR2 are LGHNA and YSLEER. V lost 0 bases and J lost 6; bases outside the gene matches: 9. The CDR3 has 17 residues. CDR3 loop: CASSQEVGTGGGSEQYF. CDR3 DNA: TGCGCCAGCAGCCAAGAAGTCGGGACAGGGGGCGGAAGCGAGCAGTACTTC.

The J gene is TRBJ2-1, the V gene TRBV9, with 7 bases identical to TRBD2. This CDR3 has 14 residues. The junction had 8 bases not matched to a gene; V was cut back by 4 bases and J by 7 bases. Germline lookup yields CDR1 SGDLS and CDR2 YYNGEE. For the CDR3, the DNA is TGTGCCAGCAGCCCAGGCGGGAGTGGGAATGAGCAGTTCTTC. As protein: CASSPGGSGNEQFF.

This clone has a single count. In nucleotides, the CDR3 is TGTGCCAGCAGCTTAAGCGGCCCGGGGTACGAGCAGTACTTC. Translating gives CASSLSGPGYEQYF. The V call is TRBV7-6, the J call TRBJ2-7; D is perhaps TRBD2 (5 bases). The length of the CDR3 is 14 residues. With 2 bases removed from V and 4 bases from J, the gap between germline ends came to 12 bases. Germline V gene lookup returns CDR1 SGHVS and CDR2 FNYEAQ. Together with reference TRBV7-6 and TRBJ2-7, the CDR3 gives the full variable domain: GAGVSQSPRYKVTKRGQDVALRCDPISGHVSLYWYRQALGQGPEFLTYFNYEAQQDKSGLPNDRFSAERPEGSISTLTIQRTEQRDSAMYRCASSLSGPGYEQYFGPGTRLTVT.

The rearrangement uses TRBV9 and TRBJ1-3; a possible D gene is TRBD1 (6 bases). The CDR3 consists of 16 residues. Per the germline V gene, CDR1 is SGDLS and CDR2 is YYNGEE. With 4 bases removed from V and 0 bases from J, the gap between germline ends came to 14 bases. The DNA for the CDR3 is TGTGCCAGCAGCCCATCACAGGGTTCCTCTGGAAACACCATATATTTT. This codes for CASSPSQGSSGNTIYF.

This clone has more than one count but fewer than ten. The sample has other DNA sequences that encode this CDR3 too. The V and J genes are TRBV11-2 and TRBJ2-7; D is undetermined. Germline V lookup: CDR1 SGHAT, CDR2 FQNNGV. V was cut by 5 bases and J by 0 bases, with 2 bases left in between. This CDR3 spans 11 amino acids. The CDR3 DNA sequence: TGTGCCAGCAGCCGCTCCTACGAGCAGTACTTC. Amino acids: CASSRSYEQYF. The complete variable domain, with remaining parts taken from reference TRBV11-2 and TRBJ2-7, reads EAGVAQSPRYKIIEKRQSVAFWCNPISGHATLYWYQQILGQGPKLLIQFQNNGVVDDSQLPKDRFSAERLKGVDSTLKIQPAKLEDSAVYLCASSRSYEQYFGPGTRLTVT.